This T cell receptor (beta chain) was sequenced in a study of T cells in Graves' hyperthyroidism and ophthalmopathy. Turning to the study itself: Before any treatment, at initial diagnosis, peripheral blood was collected.

Patients were excluded because of uncontrolled infection, other autoimmune disease, pregnancy or lactation. Trimming pared 2 bases from V and 0 bases from J, leaving 8 bases between. The V gene's germline CDR1 is MNHEY and CDR2 SVGAGI. This CDR3 contains 14 residues. TCR beta CDR3 sequences were amplified from RNA transcripts. The TCR CDR3 first-round RT-PCR relied on the HTBI primer set. TCRdb reprocessed the multiplex PCR reads via MiXCR and lists one record per CDR3 protein. The sample holds 500,000 to 650,000 distinct CDR3 sequences; more than 12% are singletons and the top ten take around 12%. Study conclusions and caveats: Researchers found most expanded thyroid clonotypes above 0.001 in blood as well.

This clonotype has ten or more counts. As yet, its antigen is unknown. The origin of this receptor is a woman between 45 and 60 years old with Graves' ophthalmopathy. The rearrangement joins TRBV6-5 to TRBJ2-7, with unresolved D. The sequenced material came from blood. The CDR3 protein is CASSYTIRSYEQYF. Here the CDR3 DNA reads TGTGCCAGCAGTTACACTATCCGCTCCTACGAGCAGTACTTC.